The present TCR beta chain was sequenced within a study of shared clonotypes between healthy human individuals. At the level of the study: A donor's plate count was three for CD4 naive and three for CD4 memory; CD8 naive had two and CD8 memory one.

After removal of 6 bases from V and 2 bases from J, the junction contained 9 bases not matched to a gene. Germline CDR1 reads MDHEN; CDR2 reads SYDVKM. This CDR3 is 15 amino acids long. Using immunoSEQ multiplex PCR, the repertoire was profiled, and TCRdb retains in-frame clones only, with some absent. The data contain about 2 million clones, 85% to 95% of them singletons. General study results and limits: Estimated richness values were generally larger in naive subsets than in memory subsets. Few donors restricted represented genetic and exposure-history diversity.

CD4+ cell separation produced CD45RA+ naive and CD45RA-negative memory subsets. About this clone itself: Its antigen is not identified.

The sample comprised naive CD4+ T cells sorted from blood. Subset noted: CD45RA+ positively selected. The genes are TRBV28 and TRBJ2-5; 7 nucleotides agree with TRBD1. The TCR originated in a man aged 18 to 29 in good health. The CDR3 loop is CASSGAGTAQETQYF. CDR3 in DNA: TGTGCCAGCAGCGGTGCCGGGACAGCACAAGAGACCCAGTACTTC.